This T cell receptor beta chain was identified in a study of Tregs in tolerant kidney transplant recipients. Remarks on this clone: The antigen is undetermined.

General study results and limits: Findings come from small patient numbers and require larger validation. This study did not directly address biological reproducibility.

The V end was cut by 3 bases, the J end by 1 base, with 6 bases between. CDR1 and CDR2 (germline): SGHVT, SQSDAQ. The CDR3 spans 13 residues. The repertoire was sequenced with immunoSEQ multiplex PCR; TCRdb's copy has only in-frame clones and lacks some. This sample yields just over 15,000 clones, of which more than 80% are seen a single time; approximately 12% belongs to the top ten. This clonotype was sampled from a human donor in good health. Sample: CD8+ T cells from blood. This rearrangement joins TRBV7-4 to TRBJ2-5; the D is unclear. In DNA, the CDR3 is TGTGCCAGCAGCTTGGACGGCCAAGAGACCCAGTACTTC. It yields the protein CASSLDGQETQYF.